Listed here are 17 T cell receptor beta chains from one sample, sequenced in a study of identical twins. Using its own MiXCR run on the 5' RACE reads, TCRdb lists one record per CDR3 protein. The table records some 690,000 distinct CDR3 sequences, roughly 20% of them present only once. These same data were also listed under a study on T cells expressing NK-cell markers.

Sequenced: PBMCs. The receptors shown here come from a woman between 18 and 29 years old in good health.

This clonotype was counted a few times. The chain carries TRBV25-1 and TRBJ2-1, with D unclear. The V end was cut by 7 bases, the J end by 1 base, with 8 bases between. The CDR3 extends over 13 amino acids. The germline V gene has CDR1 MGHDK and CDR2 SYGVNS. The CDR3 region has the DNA TGTGCCAGCACGGCCCAGTCCTACAATGAGCAGTTCTTC. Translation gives CASTAQSYNEQFF. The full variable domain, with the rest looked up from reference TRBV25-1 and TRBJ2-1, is EADIYQTPRYLVIGTGKKITLECSQTMGHDKMYWYQQDPGMELHLIHYSYGVNSTEKGDLSSESTVSRIRTEHFPLTLESARPSHTSQYLCASTAQSYNEQFFGPGTRLTVL.

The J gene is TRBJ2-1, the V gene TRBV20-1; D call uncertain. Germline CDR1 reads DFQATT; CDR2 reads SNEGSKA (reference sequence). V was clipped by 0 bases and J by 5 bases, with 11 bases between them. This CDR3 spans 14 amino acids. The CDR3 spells CSARDLVGNNEQFF. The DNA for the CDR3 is TGCAGTGCTAGAGACTTGGTGGGTAACAATGAGCAGTTCTTC.

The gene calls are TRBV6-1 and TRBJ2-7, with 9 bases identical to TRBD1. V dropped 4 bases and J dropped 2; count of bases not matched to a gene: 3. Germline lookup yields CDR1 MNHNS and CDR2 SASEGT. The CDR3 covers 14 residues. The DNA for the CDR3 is TGTGCCAGCAGTGGGGACAGGGTCGCCTACGAGCAGTACTTC. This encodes CASSGDRVAYEQYF.

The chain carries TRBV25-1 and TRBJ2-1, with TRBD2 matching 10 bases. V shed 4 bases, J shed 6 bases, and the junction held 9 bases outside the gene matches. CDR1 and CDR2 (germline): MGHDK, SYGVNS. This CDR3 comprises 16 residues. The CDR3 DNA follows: TGTGCCAGCAGTGTGGGGTCTAGCGGGGGACCCAATGAGCAGTTCTTC. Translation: CASSVGSSGGPNEQFF.

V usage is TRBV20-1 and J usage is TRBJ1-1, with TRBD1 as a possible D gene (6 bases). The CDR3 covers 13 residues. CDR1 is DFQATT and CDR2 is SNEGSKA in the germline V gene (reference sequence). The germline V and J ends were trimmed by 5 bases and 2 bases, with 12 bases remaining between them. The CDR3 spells CSAVRDTNTEAFF. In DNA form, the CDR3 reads TGCAGTGCTGTGCGGGACACCAACACTGAAGCTTTCTTT.

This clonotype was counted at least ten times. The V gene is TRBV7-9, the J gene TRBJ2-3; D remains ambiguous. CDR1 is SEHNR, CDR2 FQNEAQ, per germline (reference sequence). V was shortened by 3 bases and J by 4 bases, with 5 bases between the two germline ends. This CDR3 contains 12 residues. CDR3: CASSLIADTQYF. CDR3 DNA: TGTGCCAGCAGCTTGATAGCAGATACGCAGTATTTT.

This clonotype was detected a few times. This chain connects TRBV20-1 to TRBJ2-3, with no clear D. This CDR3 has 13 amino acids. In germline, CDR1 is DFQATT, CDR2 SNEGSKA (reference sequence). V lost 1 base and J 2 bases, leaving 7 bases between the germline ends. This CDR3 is CSARGPNTDTQYF. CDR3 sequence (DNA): TGCAGTGCTAGAGGTCCCAACACAGATACGCAGTATTTT.

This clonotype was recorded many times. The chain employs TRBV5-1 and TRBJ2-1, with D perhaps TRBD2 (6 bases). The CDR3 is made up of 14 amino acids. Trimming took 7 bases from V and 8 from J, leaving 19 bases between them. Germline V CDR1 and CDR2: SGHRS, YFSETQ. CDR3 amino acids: CASQVLAGSDEQFF. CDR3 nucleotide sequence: TGCGCCAGCCAGGTCTTGGCCGGGAGCGATGAGCAGTTCTTC.

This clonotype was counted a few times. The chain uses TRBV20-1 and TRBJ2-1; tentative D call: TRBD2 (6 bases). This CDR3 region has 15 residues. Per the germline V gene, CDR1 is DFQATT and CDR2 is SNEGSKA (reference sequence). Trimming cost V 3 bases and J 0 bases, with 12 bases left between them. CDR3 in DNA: TGCAGTGCTAGGAGGCCCGGGAGCTCCTACAATGAGCAGTTCTTC. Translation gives CSARRPGSSYNEQFF.

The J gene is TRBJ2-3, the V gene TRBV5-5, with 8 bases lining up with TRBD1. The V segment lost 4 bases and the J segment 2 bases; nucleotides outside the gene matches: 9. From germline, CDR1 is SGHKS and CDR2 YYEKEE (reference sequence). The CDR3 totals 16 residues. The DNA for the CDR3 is TGTGCCAGCAGCCCGACAGGGGACCTTATCACAGATACGCAGTATTTT. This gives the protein CASSPTGDLITDTQYF.

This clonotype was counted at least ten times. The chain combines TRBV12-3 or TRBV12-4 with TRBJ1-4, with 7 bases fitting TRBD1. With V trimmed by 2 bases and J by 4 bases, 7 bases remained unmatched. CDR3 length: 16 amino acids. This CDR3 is CASSLMPGQLNEKLFF. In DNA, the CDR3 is TGTGCCAGCAGTTTAATGCCGGGACAGCTTAATGAAAAACTGTTTTTT.

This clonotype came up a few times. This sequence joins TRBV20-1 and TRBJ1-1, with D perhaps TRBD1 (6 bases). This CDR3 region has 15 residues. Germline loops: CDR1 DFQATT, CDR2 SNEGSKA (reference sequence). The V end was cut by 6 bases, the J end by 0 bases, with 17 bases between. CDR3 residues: CSASPSGTLNTEAFF. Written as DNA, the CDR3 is TGCAGTGCGTCACCCTCCGGGACACTGAACACTGAAGCTTTCTTT.

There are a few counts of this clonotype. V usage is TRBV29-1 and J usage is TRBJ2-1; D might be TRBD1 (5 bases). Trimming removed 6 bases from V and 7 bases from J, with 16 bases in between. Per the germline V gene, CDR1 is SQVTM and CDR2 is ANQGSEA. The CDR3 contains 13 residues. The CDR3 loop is CSVNGAPPNEQFF. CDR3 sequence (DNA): TGCAGCGTAAATGGGGCGCCACCAAATGAGCAGTTCTTC.

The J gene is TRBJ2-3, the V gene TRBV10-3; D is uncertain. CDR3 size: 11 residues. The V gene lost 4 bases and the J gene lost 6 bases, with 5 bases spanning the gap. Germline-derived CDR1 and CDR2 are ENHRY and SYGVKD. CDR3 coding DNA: TGTGCCATCAGTGGGTTGGATACGCAGTATTTT. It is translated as CAISGLDTQYF.

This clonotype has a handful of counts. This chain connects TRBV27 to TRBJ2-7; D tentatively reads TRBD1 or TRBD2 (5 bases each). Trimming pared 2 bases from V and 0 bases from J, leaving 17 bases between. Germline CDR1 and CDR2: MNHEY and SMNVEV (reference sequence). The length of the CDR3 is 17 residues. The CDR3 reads CASSLTARATNSYEQYF. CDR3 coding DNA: TGTGCCAGCAGTTTAACGGCCAGGGCGACTAACTCCTACGAGCAGTACTTC.

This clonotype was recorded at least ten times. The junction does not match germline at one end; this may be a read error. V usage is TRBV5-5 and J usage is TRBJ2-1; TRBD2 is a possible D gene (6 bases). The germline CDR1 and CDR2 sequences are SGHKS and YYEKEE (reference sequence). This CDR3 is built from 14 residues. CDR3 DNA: TGCGCCAGCAGCTTAGGGGCGGGACGGAATGAGCAGTTCTTC. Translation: CASSLGAGRNEQFF.

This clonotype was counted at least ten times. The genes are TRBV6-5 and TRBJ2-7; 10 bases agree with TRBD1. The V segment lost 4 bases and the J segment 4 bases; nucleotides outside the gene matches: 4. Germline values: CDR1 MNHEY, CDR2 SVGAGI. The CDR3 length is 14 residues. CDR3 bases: TGTGCCAGCAGTTTAGGGACAGGGGCGTACGAGCAGTACTTC. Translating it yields CASSLGTGAYEQYF.